A single sample gave rise to the 30 T cell receptor beta chains below, sequenced in a study of PD-1 blockade in classical Hodgkin lymphoma. Measured with immunoSEQ multiplex PCR; TCRdb has only the in-frame clones, and not every one. The data contain roughly 20,000 clones, 86% of them singletons. There was relapse after autologous stem cell transplantation in every patient, and there was variation in brentuximab vedotin exposure. Sample: peripheral blood mononuclear cells (PBMCs), taken before the second cycle of nivolumab. All receptors derive from a human donor with classical Hodgkin lymphoma.

The chain uses TRBV5-1 and TRBJ2-5; TRBD2 agrees at 12 bases. CDR3 length equals 15 residues. In germline, CDR1 is SGHRS, CDR2 YFSETQ. After removal of 3 bases from V and 4 bases from J, the junction contained 4 bases not matched to a gene. The CDR3 here is CASSSAGLAGETQYF. The CDR3 bases are TGCGCCAGCAGCTCGGCGGGACTAGCGGGAGAGACCCAGTACTTC.

This clone was seen a few times. The gene calls are TRBV19 and TRBJ2-2; weak D call: TRBD1 (5 bases). The CDR3 runs to 12 residues. CDR1 LNHDA and CDR2 SQIVND come from the germline V gene (reference sequence). The V and J ends lost 1 base and 8 bases respectively, with 5 bases between them. The CDR3 here is CASSIAGGELFF. Here the CDR3 DNA reads TGTGCCAGTAGTATAGCAGGGGGGGAGCTGTTTTTT.

The V and J genes are TRBV6-1 and TRBJ1-4, with D perhaps matching TRBD1 (6 bases). This CDR3 is built from 14 residues. Trimming shortened V by 10 bases and J by 5 bases, and 17 bases separated the two germline ends. The germline V gene has CDR1 MNHNS and CDR2 SASEGT. CDR3 sequence (DNA): TGTGCCACCCTTTTGGGACAACGCAATGAAAAACTGTTTTTT. Translating gives CATLLGQRNEKLFF.

V and J are TRBV5-6 and TRBJ2-2, with 8 bases that match TRBD2. Germline values: CDR1 SGHDT, CDR2 YYEEEE. Trimming took 1 base from V and 6 from J; bases not matched to a gene: 5. The CDR3 runs 15 residues. The CDR3 DNA reads TGTGCCAGCAGCTTGTCGGCGGGGGGTTCCGGGGAGCTGTTTTTT. Residues: CASSLSAGGSGELFF.

This chain links TRBV2 with TRBJ2-5; tentative D call: TRBD2 (5 bases). The germline V gene encodes CDR1 SNHLY and CDR2 FYNNEI. The CDR3 consists of 13 residues. Trimming left V 8 bases short and J 4 bases short, with 14 bases between. CDR3 sequence reads: CASVRETVETQYF. The CDR3 nucleotides read TGTGCCAGCGTTCGGGAAACGGTAGAGACCCAGTACTTC.

The chain joins TRBV19 to TRBJ1-6; 7 positions match TRBD1. With 5 bases clipped from V and 2 bases from J, the junction kept 9 bases outside the gene matches. The CDR3 is 17 amino acids. CDR1 is LNHDA and CDR2 is SQIVND in the germline V gene (reference sequence). The CDR3 DNA is TGTGCCAGTAGTTCCGTTTCTACAGGGGCCTATAATTCACCCCTCCACTTT. Translated, it gives CASSSVSTGAYNSPLHF.

The gene calls are TRBV30 and TRBJ2-3; TRBD2 aligns across 8 bases. CDR1 is GTSNPN, CDR2 SVGIG, per germline (reference sequence). V gave up 8 bases and J gave up 1 base; unmatched junction bases: 11. The CDR3 consists of 15 residues. CDR3 in amino acids: CASDGGGRGTDTQYF. CDR3 in DNA: TGTGCCAGCGACGGGGGGGGCCGGGGCACAGATACGCAGTATTTT. The full variable domain, with the rest looked up from reference TRBV30 and TRBJ2-3, is SQTIHQWPATLVQPVGSPLSLECTVEGTSNPNLYWYRQAAGRGLQLLFYSVGIGQISSEVPQNLSASRPQDRQFILSSKKLLLSDSGFYLCASDGGGRGTDTQYFGPGTRLTVL.

V gene TRBV6-1 combines with J gene TRBJ2-5; 9 bases map to TRBD2. V lost 1 base, J lost 5 bases, and 2 bases stayed unmatched. CDR1 is MNHNS, CDR2 SASEGT, per germline. CDR3 length: 14 residues. The CDR3 bases are TGTGCCAGCAGTGAAGGCGGGGGGGCGGAGACCCAGTACTTC. Its protein product is CASSEGGGAETQYF.

The chain combines TRBV11-2 with TRBJ1-2; D may be TRBD1 (6 bases). The CDR3 runs to 13 residues. Deletions cut 3 bases from V and 4 bases from J, with 9 bases between. Germline-derived CDR1 and CDR2 are SGHAT and FQNNGV. DNA for the CDR3: TGTGCCAGCAGCTTGGGGGCCTCCTATGGCTACACCTTC. Residues: CASSLGASYGYTF.

The CDR3 reads CASSPFLVGGQAYGYTF. CDR3 in DNA: TGTGCCAGCAGTCCTTTCCTCGTCGGAGGTCAGGCCTATGGCTACACCTTC. V is TRBV27 and J is TRBJ1-2; unclear D gene. The CDR3 is 17 residues long. Trimming shortened V by 5 bases and J by 4 bases, and 23 bases separated the two germline ends. Germline lookup yields CDR1 MNHEY and CDR2 SMNVEV (reference sequence).

The chain links TRBV5-1 to TRBJ1-1, with a weak D call TRBD1 (6 bases). V lost 3 bases to trimming and J lost 1 base, with 10 bases between them. The CDR3 length is 14 residues. Germline V gene lookup returns CDR1 SGHRS and CDR2 YFSETQ. CDR3 in amino acids: CASSWGHENTEAFF. CDR3 in DNA: TGCGCCAGCAGCTGGGGACACGAGAACACTGAAGCTTTCTTT.

This clone rates as hyperexpanded. V is TRBV2 and J is TRBJ2-7; weak D call: TRBD1 (5 bases). The V gene lost 3 bases and the J gene lost 4 bases, with 16 bases spanning the gap. Germline loops: CDR1 SNHLY, CDR2 FYNNEI. CDR3 length: 15 amino acids. The CDR3 sequence: CASSEGLVPSYEQYF. The DNA of the CDR3 is TGTGCCAGCAGTGAGGGGCTAGTCCCCTCTTACGAGCAGTACTTC.

This chain links TRBV7-4 with TRBJ2-7; the D is unclear. This CDR3 contains 14 residues. Trimming took off 3 bases at V and 7 bases at J, with 16 bases between the two ends. CDR1 is SGHVT and CDR2 is SQSDAQ in the germline V gene. The CDR3 loop reads CASSFAGIGTEQYF. Written as DNA, the CDR3 is TGTGCCAGCAGCTTCGCTGGTATCGGTACTGAGCAGTACTTC.

The DNA for the CDR3 is TGCGCCAGCAGCTTGAGTAGTAGCAAAGAGACCCAGTACTTC. It is translated as CASSLSSSKETQYF. The chain couples TRBV5-1 to TRBJ2-5, with unresolved D. Germline CDR1 reads SGHRS; CDR2 reads YFSETQ. The V gene lost 1 base and the J gene lost 3 bases, with 10 bases spanning the gap. This CDR3 is 14 amino acids long.

The CDR3 spells CASSPRPHNTRQETQYF. As DNA, the CDR3 is TGTGCCAGCAGCCCCCGACCACATAACACCCGCCAAGAGACCCAGTACTTC. The chain uses TRBV7-9 and TRBJ2-5; no clear D. The CDR3 has 17 amino acids. CDR1 is SEHNR, CDR2 FQNEAQ, per germline (reference sequence). V was cut by 5 bases and J by 1 base, with 20 bases left in between. Supplemented by reference TRBV7-9 and TRBJ2-5, the full variable domain reads DTGVSQNPRHKITKRGQNVTFRCDPISEHNRLYWYRQTLGQGPEFLTYFQNEAQLEKSRLLSDRFSAERPKGSFSTLEIQRTEQGDSAMYLCASSPRPHNTRQETQYFGPGTRLLVL.

Only a few counts were recorded for this clone. This sequence joins TRBV7-9 and TRBJ1-2; 9 nucleotides agree with TRBD1. The CDR3 has 17 amino acids. The ends lost 1 base at V and 1 base at J; junction bases unmatched: 7. CDR1 is SEHNR, CDR2 FQNEAQ, per germline (reference sequence). The DNA of the CDR3 is TGTGCCAGCAGCTTAGGGTCGGGGACAGGGATTAACTATGGCTACACCTTC. The encoded protein is CASSLGSGTGINYGYTF.

The V call is TRBV6-1, the J call TRBJ2-7, with TRBD1 matching over 8 bases. J was trimmed by 4 bases and V by 0 bases; bases with no gene match: 2. Per germline, CDR1 MNHNS and CDR2 SASEGT. The CDR3 extends over 14 amino acids. CDR3 sequence (DNA): TGTGCCAGCAGTGAAGCCGACAGGGGATACGAGCAGTACTTC. This encodes CASSEADRGYEQYF.

This sequence joins TRBV5-1 and TRBJ2-2; 7 nucleotides match TRBD2. The length of the CDR3 is 15 residues. V trimming: 0 bases; J trimming: 4 bases; junction bases outside the gene matches: 3. Germline values: CDR1 SGHRS, CDR2 YFSETQ. The CDR3 protein is CASSLAGEGTGELFF. The CDR3 nucleotides read TGCGCCAGCAGCTTGGCTGGGGAGGGCACCGGGGAGCTGTTTTTT.

The chain carries TRBV5-1 and TRBJ2-7; 8 nucleotides align to TRBD1. Germline V gene lookup returns CDR1 SGHRS and CDR2 YFSETQ. The CDR3 length is 15 residues. The ends lost 0 bases at V and 5 bases at J; junction bases unmatched: 7. CDR3 sequence (DNA): TGCGCCAGCAGCTTGGCTGGACAGGGCAGGAACGAGCAGTACTTC. Its protein product is CASSLAGQGRNEQYF.

This chain links TRBV5-5 with TRBJ2-7; 10 bases line up with TRBD1. The length of the CDR3 is 15 residues. V shed 3 bases, J shed 3 bases, and the junction held 6 bases outside the gene matches. The V gene's germline CDR1 is SGHKS and CDR2 YYEKEE (reference sequence). CDR3 in DNA: TGTGCCAGCAGCTCGCCGGGACAGGGGATCTACGAGCAGTACTTC. Translated, it gives CASSSPGQGIYEQYF.

This chain links TRBV5-1 with TRBJ1-4; 7 nucleotides match TRBD1. CDR3 size: 14 residues. V lost 4 bases to trimming and J lost 7 bases; unmatched junction nucleotides: 7. CDR1 is SGHRS, CDR2 YFSETQ, per germline. CDR3 sequence: CASSLTGAAEKLFF. CDR3 sequence (DNA): TGCGCCAGCAGCCTTACAGGGGCGGCTGAAAAACTGTTTTTT.

The chain joins TRBV7-3 to TRBJ1-1, with a tentative D call TRBD1 (5 bases). CDR3 size: 17 residues. Germline V gene data show CDR1 as SGHTA and CDR2 as FQGTGA. V was cut by 4 bases and J by 8 bases, with 26 bases left in between. CDR3 sequence (DNA): TGTGCCAGCAGCTCTACTGGGGCAGGGAAGTTCCCGAGAGAAGCTTTCTTT. Translated: CASSSTGAGKFPREAFF.

The J gene is TRBJ2-3, the V gene TRBV6-5; D might be TRBD1 or TRBD2, each matching 5 bases. The CDR3 has 14 residues. V was shortened by 6 bases and J by 2 bases, with 12 bases between the two germline ends. Germline V gives CDR1 MNHEY, CDR2 SVGAGI. The CDR3 loop is CASRGPLVTDTQYF. CDR3 coding DNA: TGTGCCAGCAGGGGACCGCTGGTCACAGATACGCAGTATTTT.

The chain carries TRBV5-1 and TRBJ2-1, with 11 bases fitting TRBD2. Per the germline V gene, CDR1 is SGHRS and CDR2 is YFSETQ. Trimming at V came to 5 bases and at J to 0 bases, leaving 1 base not matched to a gene. The CDR3 has 15 residues. Here the CDR3 reads CASSTSGGSYNEQFF. The CDR3 DNA is TGCGCCAGCAGTACTAGCGGGGGCTCCTACAATGAGCAGTTCTTC.

Of note for this clone: In the same sample, other DNA sequences code for this CDR3. The rearrangement links TRBV5-1 to TRBJ1-1; D gene uncertain. V lost 0 bases and J 2 bases, leaving 8 bases between the germline ends. The CDR3 loop spans 14 amino acids. From germline, CDR1 is SGHRS and CDR2 YFSETQ. CDR3 region: CASSLAPANTEAFF. In DNA form, the CDR3 reads TGCGCCAGCAGCTTGGCTCCGGCTAACACTGAAGCTTTCTTT.

The chain is built from TRBV7-8 and TRBJ1-3; no definite D call. The CDR3 is made up of 15 amino acids. Germline V lookup: CDR1 SGHVS, CDR2 FQNEAQ. The V end lost 1 base, the J end lost 0 bases, and 7 bases lay between the germline ends. CDR3 sequence (DNA): TGTGCCAGCAGCTTAGTGGCTTTCTCTGGAAACACCATATATTTT. Its translation is CASSLVAFSGNTIYF.

V gene TRBV6-6 combines with J gene TRBJ2-3, with 8 bases fitting TRBD2. The V segment lost 7 bases and the J segment 4 bases; nucleotides outside the gene matches: 4. This CDR3 region has 13 residues. Germline V gene data show CDR1 as MNHNY and CDR2 as SVGAGI (reference sequence). For the CDR3, the DNA is TGTGCCAGCAAAACGGGGGGGGCAGATACGCAGTATTTT. Its protein product is CASKTGGADTQYF.

V is TRBV7-8 and J is TRBJ1-2, with D hard to call. The germline gives CDR1 SGHVS, CDR2 FQNEAQ. The CDR3 is 14 residues long. V was shortened by 3 bases and J by 6 bases, with 14 bases between the two germline ends. The CDR3 loop reads CASSLGGLVNGYTF. The CDR3 nucleotides are TGTGCCAGCAGCTTGGGAGGGTTAGTTAATGGCTACACCTTC.

The rearrangement joins TRBV13 to TRBJ2-1; possibly TRBD1 or TRBD2 for D (5 bases each). Trimming took off 7 bases at V and 6 bases at J, with 13 bases between the two ends. CDR3 length equals 13 residues. In germline, CDR1 is PRHDT, CDR2 FYEKMQ (reference sequence). DNA for the CDR3: TGTGCCAGCACCGGGACCGACTCCAATGAGCAGTTCTTC. Amino acids: CASTGTDSNEQFF.

The chain has TRBV6-6 and TRBJ1-2; D unclear. The CDR3 length is 15 residues. CDR1 is MNHNY and CDR2 is SVGAGI in the germline V gene (reference sequence). The germline V and J ends were trimmed by 3 bases and 4 bases, with 15 bases remaining between them. The CDR3 DNA reads TGTGCCAGCAGTTATGGACCGGGCCTGGGCTATGGCTACACCTTC. Amino acid sequence: CASSYGPGLGYGYTF.